The sample holds a few counts of the clone carrying this T cell receptor beta chain. Its antigen remains unknown. The germline CDR1 and CDR2 sequences are MNHEY and SVGAGI. With 8 bases clipped from V and 11 bases from J, the junction kept 8 bases outside the gene matches. This CDR3 region has 12 residues. This specimen belongs to a study of cytomegalovirus exposure and HLA in healthy donors. Primers for the PCR totalled 60 Vbeta and 13 Jbeta. TCRdb keeps only in-frame clones here, not all; method: immunoSEQ multiplex PCR. The repertoire holds over 50,000 clones, with roughly 70% as singletons. General study results and limits: About 180 TCR beta chains were listed as cytomegalovirus-associated.

What was sequenced was PBMCs. The sequence was collected from a man aged 40-49 years in good health and CMV-seropositive. The V call is TRBV6-5, the J call TRBJ1-1, with 10 bases fitting TRBD1. The CDR3 DNA follows: TGTGCCAGCGGGCCCGGGACAGGGGTGGCTTTCTTT. It translates to CASGPGTGVAFF.